This T cell receptor (beta chain) emerged from a study of T-cell reconstitution after alpha-beta-depleted transplantation in children. General study findings and limits: T-cell counts and diversity at one year post-transplant came mainly from newly produced T cells. There were reportedly several hundred expanded graft clones from which alpha-beta T cells came about two months after transplant. The study traced high day-60 TCRbeta diversity in some patients to surviving recipient T cells and thymic progenitors.

The ends lost 4 bases at V and 5 bases at J; junction bases unmatched: 8. This CDR3 has 15 amino acids. CDR1 is SGDLS, CDR2 YYNGEE, per germline. It was with unique molecular identifiers that the TCRbeta library was prepared. TCRdb re-called the PCR reads through MiXCR, storing one row per CDR3 protein. This table holds approximately 30,000 distinct CDR3 sequences, about 6.7% found once. By frequency in the sample, this clonotype is medium-sized. Its antigen is as yet unknown. The V and J genes are TRBV9 and TRBJ2-5, with 10 bases fitting TRBD1. The source was peripheral blood, collected 60 days after TCRalphabeta/CD19-depleted stem cell transplant. This clonotype was sampled from a child under two years old who had a stem cell transplant for acute myeloid leukemia, so the T cells may come from the graft donor. This chain's CDR3 is CASSPRQGAVETQYF. CDR3 DNA: TGTGCCAGCAGCCCCAGACAGGGGGCAGTCGAGACCCAGTACTTC.